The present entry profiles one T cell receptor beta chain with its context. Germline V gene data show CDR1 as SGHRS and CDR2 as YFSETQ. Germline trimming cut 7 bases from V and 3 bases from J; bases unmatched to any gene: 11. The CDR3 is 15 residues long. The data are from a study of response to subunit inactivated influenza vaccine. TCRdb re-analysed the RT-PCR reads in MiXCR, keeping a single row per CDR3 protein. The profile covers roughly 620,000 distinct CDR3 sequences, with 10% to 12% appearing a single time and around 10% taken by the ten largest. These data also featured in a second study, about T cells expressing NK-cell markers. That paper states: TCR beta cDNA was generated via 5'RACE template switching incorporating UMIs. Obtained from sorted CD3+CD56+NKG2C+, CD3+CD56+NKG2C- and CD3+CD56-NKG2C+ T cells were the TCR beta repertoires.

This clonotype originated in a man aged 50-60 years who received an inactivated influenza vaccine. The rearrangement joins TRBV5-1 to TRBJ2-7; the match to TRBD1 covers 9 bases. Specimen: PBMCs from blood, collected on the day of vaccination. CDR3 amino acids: CASSTWGQGLYEQYF. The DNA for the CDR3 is TGCGCCAGCTCAACATGGGGACAGGGCCTCTACGAGCAGTACTTC.